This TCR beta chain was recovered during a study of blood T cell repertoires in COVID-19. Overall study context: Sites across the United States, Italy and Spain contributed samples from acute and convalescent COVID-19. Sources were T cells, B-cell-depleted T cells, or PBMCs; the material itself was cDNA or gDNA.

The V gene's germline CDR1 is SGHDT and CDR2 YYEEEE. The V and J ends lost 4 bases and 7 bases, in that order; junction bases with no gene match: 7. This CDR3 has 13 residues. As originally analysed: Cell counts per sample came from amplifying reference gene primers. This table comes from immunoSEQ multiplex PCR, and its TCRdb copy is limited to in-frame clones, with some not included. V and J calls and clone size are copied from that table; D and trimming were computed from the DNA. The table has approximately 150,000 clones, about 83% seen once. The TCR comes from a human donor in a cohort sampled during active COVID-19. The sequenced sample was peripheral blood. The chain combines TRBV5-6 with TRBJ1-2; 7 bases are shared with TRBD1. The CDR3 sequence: CASSTTRGFGYTF. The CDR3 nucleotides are TGTGCCAGCAGCACCACCAGGGGGTTTGGCTACACCTTC.